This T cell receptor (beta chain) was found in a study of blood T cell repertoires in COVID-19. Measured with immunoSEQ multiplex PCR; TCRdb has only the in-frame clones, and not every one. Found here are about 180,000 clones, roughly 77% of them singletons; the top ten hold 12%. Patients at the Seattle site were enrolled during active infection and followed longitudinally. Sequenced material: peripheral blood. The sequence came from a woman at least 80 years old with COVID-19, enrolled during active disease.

The CDR3 loop is CASSYRPDRDNEQFF. DNA of the CDR3: TGTGCCAGCAGTTACCGGCCGGACAGAGACAATGAGCAGTTCTTC. This chain links TRBV6-5 with TRBJ2-1; weak D call: TRBD1 (6 bases). The CDR3 is 15 residues long. Trimming pared 2 bases from V and 5 bases from J, leaving 13 bases between. The V gene's germline CDR1 is MNHEY and CDR2 SVGAGI.